This T cell receptor (beta chain) stems from a study of blood T cell repertoires in COVID-19. Whole-study context: Acute and convalescent COVID-19 samples came from the United States, Italy and Spain. PBMCs, B-cell-depleted T cells, or T cells provided the cDNA or gDNA that made up the material.

This clone was seen a single time. Original methodology: The assay estimated nucleated cells by amplifying reference gene primers. Repertoires were generated with immunoSEQ multiplex PCR, while TCRdb's copy carries only in-frame clones and drops some. The V and J calls and the clone size are those of that table, but D and trimming were determined from the DNA. The table has roughly 300,000 clones, around nine tenths seen once; the top ten hold more than 0.95%. Trimming left V 4 bases short and J 3 bases short, with 8 bases between. CDR3 length equals 12 residues. Looked up from germline, CDR1 is SGHDT and CDR2 is YYEEEE.

The sequenced sample was PBMCs or T cells enriched from blood (not recorded which). This chain links TRBV5-6 with TRBJ2-7; a possible D gene is TRBD1 (6 bases). This receptor was identified in a woman in her twenties or thirties who had recovered from COVID-19. CDR3 DNA: TGTGCCAGCAGCCGGGACATCTACGAGCAGTACTTC. The encoded protein is CASSRDIYEQYF. The full variable domain, rest sourced from reference TRBV5-6 and TRBJ2-7, is DAGVTQSPTHLIKTRGQQVTLRCSPKSGHDTVSWYQQALGQGPQFIFQYYEEEERQRGNFPDRFSGHQFPNYSSELNVNALLLGDSALYLCASSRDIYEQYFGPGTRLTVT.